Presented here are 22 T cell receptor beta chains from one specimen sequenced in a study of blood T cell repertoires in COVID-19. Profiled with immunoSEQ multiplex PCR; TCRdb holds only in-frame clones, not every one. The profile covers over 45,000 clones, with about 83% appearing a single time and around 6% taken by the ten largest. Source material: peripheral blood. The receptors were gathered from a woman over 75 with acute or convalescent COVID-19.

CDR3 nucleotides: TGTGCCAGCAGTGAAGGACAGGGGGGCGAAAAACTGTTTTTT. Its protein is CASSEGQGGEKLFF. The rearrangement joins TRBV2 to TRBJ1-4, with 9 nucleotides matching TRBD1. The CDR3 is 14 amino acids. Trimming at V came to 1 base and at J to 8 bases, leaving 2 bases not matched to a gene. Germline-derived CDR1 and CDR2 are SNHLY and FYNNEI.

This clone was detected only a few times. J is TRBJ2-7 and V is TRBV19, with TRBD2 matching over 9 bases. The length of the CDR3 is 15 residues. Germline V gene data show CDR1 as LNHDA and CDR2 as SQIVND (reference sequence). The V gene end was trimmed by 1 base and the J gene end by 5 bases; junction bases not matched to a gene: 6. The CDR3 nucleotides read TGTGCCAGTAGTATAGTGGCTAGCGGGGCTAACGAGCAGTACTTC. Amino acids: CASSIVASGANEQYF.

Sample share makes this clone medium-sized (0.01 to 0.1%). The chain carries TRBV2 and TRBJ2-5; 10 positions match TRBD1. This CDR3 has 15 amino acids. Germline CDR1 SNHLY, CDR2 FYNNEI. Trimming at V came to 10 bases and at J to 0 bases, leaving 8 bases not matched to a gene. The CDR3 DNA follows: TGTGCCACGCAATTTGACAGGGGGCACCAAGAGACCCAGTACTTC. Translation gives CATQFDRGHQETQYF.

The chain couples TRBV9 to TRBJ2-6; no definite D call. V was clipped by 4 bases and J by 1 base, with 12 bases between them. The V gene's germline CDR1 is SGDLS and CDR2 YYNGEE. The CDR3 is 16 residues long. The CDR3 coding sequence is TGTGCCAGCAGCCCGTTCACAGTATCTGGGGCCAACGTCCTGACTTTC. Protein sequence: CASSPFTVSGANVLTF.

The genes are TRBV3-1 (or the pseudogene TRBV3-2) and TRBJ1-2; the match to TRBD1 covers 7 bases. V gave up 4 bases and J gave up 0 bases; unmatched junction bases: 8. Germline CDR1 is LGHDT and CDR2 is YNNKEL (reference sequence). CDR3 size: 16 residues. This CDR3 reads CASSLSDRATNYGYTF. For the CDR3, the DNA is TGTGCCAGCAGCCTATCTGACAGGGCCACTAACTATGGCTACACCTTC.

This clone was recorded a few times. This chain connects TRBV6-5 to TRBJ2-4, with 9 bases identical to TRBD1. The CDR3 loop spans 15 amino acids. CDR1 and CDR2 from the germline V gene are MNHEY and SVGAGI. V shed 6 bases, J shed 5 bases, and the junction held 8 bases outside the gene matches. The CDR3 DNA sequence: TGTGCCAGCAGCCAACGAAGGACAGGGGAAAACATTCAGTACTTC. It encodes CASSQRRTGENIQYF.

The V gene is TRBV5-5, the J gene TRBJ2-1, with 12 bases aligning to TRBD1. The germline CDR1 and CDR2 sequences are SGHKS and YYEKEE (reference sequence). V gave up 0 bases and J gave up 7 bases; unmatched junction bases: 5. The CDR3 is 16 residues long. The CDR3 DNA sequence: TGTGCCAGCAGCTTGGTTGGGACAGGGGGCAAGAATGAGCAGTTCTTC. Its translation: CASSLVGTGGKNEQFF.

CDR3 nucleotide sequence: TGTGCCAGCAGCTCTGGACTAGCGGGGGGGCTGGATACGCAGTATTTT. This gives the protein CASSSGLAGGLDTQYF. The chain carries TRBV7-3 and TRBJ2-3; the match to TRBD2 covers 15 bases. The CDR3 has 16 amino acids. V shed 4 bases, J shed 6 bases, and the junction held 5 bases outside the gene matches. Germline CDR1 SGHTA, CDR2 FQGTGA.

This chain links TRBV5-4 with TRBJ2-7, with TRBD1 identical over 7 bases. CDR3 size: 15 residues. After removal of 4 bases from V and 3 bases from J, the junction contained 10 bases not matched to a gene. Looked up from germline, CDR1 is SGHNT and CDR2 is YYREEE (reference sequence). The CDR3 nucleotides read TGTGCCAGCAGCGGAGATCGACAGGGCGGCTACGAGCAGTACTTC. As protein: CASSGDRQGGYEQYF.

This chain uses TRBV7-8 with TRBJ2-3; maybe TRBD2 (6 bases). CDR3 size: 16 residues. The V gene lost 0 bases and the J gene lost 2 bases, with 12 bases spanning the gap. CDR1 SGHVS and CDR2 FQNEAQ come from the germline V gene. In DNA form, the CDR3 reads TGTGCCAGCAGCTTAGCCTCTGGGGGGAACACAGATACGCAGTATTTT. This codes for CASSLASGGNTDTQYF.

V is TRBV19 and J is TRBJ1-4; tentative D call: TRBD1 (5 bases). The CDR3 runs to 13 residues. CDR1 is LNHDA, CDR2 SQIVND, per germline (reference sequence). With 7 bases removed from V and 0 bases from J, the gap between germline ends came to 6 bases. The CDR3 DNA reads TGTGCCAGTACAGGGACAACTAATGAAAAACTGTTTTTT. It is translated as CASTGTTNEKLFF.

This chain links TRBV19 with TRBJ1-4, with D unclear. Germline V gives CDR1 LNHDA, CDR2 SQIVND (reference sequence). This CDR3 contains 15 residues. The V and J ends lost 1 base and 7 bases respectively, with 13 bases between them. CDR3 DNA sequence: TGTGCCAGTAGTATAGGGAGAAGCGCTGCTGAAAAACTGTTTTTT. Protein: CASSIGRSAAEKLFF.

The rearrangement links TRBV19 to TRBJ1-2; D is unclear. V lost 8 bases to trimming and J lost 6 bases, with 10 bases between them. Germline-derived CDR1 and CDR2 are LNHDA and SQIVND (reference sequence). The CDR3 runs to 11 residues. CDR3 coding DNA: TGTGCCAGTGCCTCTGGCCATGGCTACACCTTC. It is translated as CASASGHGYTF.

This clone was detected once. The chain combines TRBV6-5 with TRBJ1-3; weak D call: TRBD1 (5 bases). Trimming removed 7 bases from V and 2 bases from J, with 12 bases in between. The length of the CDR3 is 14 residues. CDR1 and CDR2 from the germline V gene are MNHEY and SVGAGI. The CDR3: CASNLLGPGNTIYF. In DNA form, the CDR3 reads TGTGCCAGCAACCTTTTGGGGCCTGGAAACACCATATATTTT.

The chain couples TRBV6-5 to TRBJ2-1, with D possibly being TRBD1 (5 bases). V was pared by 8 bases and J by 1 base, with 9 bases between. The CDR3 runs to 13 residues. The germline CDR1 and CDR2 sequences are MNHEY and SVGAGI. The CDR3 DNA reads as TGTGCCAGCGGGGCTGGTTCCTACAATGAGCAGTTCTTC. Protein sequence: CASGAGSYNEQFF.

The chain couples TRBV19 to TRBJ1-1; D is perhaps TRBD1 (6 bases). V lost 7 bases to trimming and J lost 1 base, with 7 bases between them. The CDR3 consists of 12 residues. Germline V CDR1 and CDR2: LNHDA, SQIVND (reference sequence). CDR3 sequence: CASKGGNTEAFF. Written as DNA, the CDR3 is TGTGCCAGTAAAGGGGGGAACACTGAAGCTTTCTTT. Using reference TRBV19 and TRBJ1-1 for the parts outside the CDR3, the full variable domain is DGGITQSPKYLFRKEGQNVTLSCEQNLNHDAMYWYRQDPGQGLRLIYYSQIVNDFQKGDIAEGYSVSREKKESFPLTVTSAQKNPTAFYLCASKGGNTEAFFGQGTRLTVV.

This chain joins TRBV20-1 and TRBJ1-1; no clear D gene. CDR1 is DFQATT and CDR2 is SNEGSKA in the germline V gene (reference sequence). The V gene lost 5 bases and the J gene lost 10 bases, with 11 bases spanning the gap. CDR3 length equals 10 residues. The chain's CDR3 is CSAGLSRAFF. The CDR3 DNA sequence: TGCAGTGCTGGTCTTAGTAGAGCTTTCTTT.

This chain uses TRBV27 with TRBJ2-4; 7 positions agree with TRBD1. This CDR3 region has 16 residues. Per the germline V gene, CDR1 is MNHEY and CDR2 is SMNVEV (reference sequence). V shed 6 bases, J shed 0 bases, and the junction held 8 bases outside the gene matches. The CDR3 bases are TGTGCCAGCAGACCCGACAGGGCCTTAGCCAAAAACATTCAGTACTTC. Translated, it gives CASRPDRALAKNIQYF.

The V call is TRBV5-1, the J call TRBJ1-4, with 7 bases identical to TRBD1. Germline trimming cut 3 bases from V and 1 base from J; bases unmatched to any gene: 3. The CDR3 runs 15 residues. Germline CDR1 SGHRS, CDR2 YFSETQ. The CDR3 DNA reads as TGCGCCAGCAGCTCTAACAGGGGAACTAATGAAAAACTGTTTTTT. It specifies CASSSNRGTNEKLFF.

The table lists this clone with a few counts. The J gene is TRBJ2-7, the V gene TRBV6-1, with 12 nucleotides matching TRBD1. Looked up from germline, CDR1 is MNHNS and CDR2 is SASEGT. V dropped 2 bases and J dropped 5; count of bases not matched to a gene: 4. The CDR3 runs to 15 residues. The CDR3 nucleotides are TGTGCCAGCAGTGAACCGGGACAGGGGGCTGACGAGCAGTACTTC. Translated, it gives CASSEPGQGADEQYF.

This rearrangement joins TRBV6-5 to TRBJ1-4, with D unresolved. The V end lost 7 bases, the J end lost 3 bases, and 12 bases lay between the germline ends. Germline CDR1 is MNHEY and CDR2 is SVGAGI. This CDR3 region has 14 residues. CDR3 loop: CASTERGSNEKLFF. The CDR3 DNA sequence: TGTGCCAGCACCGAGCGGGGATCTAATGAAAAACTGTTTTTT.

The chain is built from TRBV7-3 and TRBJ2-1, with 8 bases identical to TRBD1. V was clipped by 5 bases and J by 0 bases; unmatched bases: 6. This CDR3 spans 16 amino acids. Per germline, CDR1 SGHTA and CDR2 FQGTGA. The CDR3 loop reads CASSDPGQGSYNEQFF. In nucleotides, the CDR3 is TGTGCCAGCAGCGATCCCGGACAGGGCTCCTACAATGAGCAGTTCTTC.